This paragraph covers one TCR beta chain sequence. The target of this receptor is not known. Base qualities are not at hand, and no much larger clone is one base apart. V and J are trimmed by 2 bases and 2 bases, and the gene matches miss 2 bases of the junction. For CDR1 and CDR2, the germline V gene lists SGHRS and YFSETQ. The CDR3 has 14 amino acids, counting the end cysteine and phenylalanine. Just CDR3 DNA is preserved here, 42 bases in frame from base 1. The time point label, as the study defines it: cells obtained before transplantation from donor or recipient. CD3+CD4+ and CD3+CD8+ populations were FACS-sorted from unstimulated pre-transplant donor and recipient cells taken from spleen or lymph nodes. This sample was included in a study of graft-versus-host responses after intestinal transplantation listed by TCRdb under 2021. For context, the study as a whole: The transplants that recipients got were multivisceral, liver-intestinal, or isolated intestinal. Every recipient was given anti-thymocyte globulin induction, followed by approximately 3 years of maintenance tacrolimus and steroids. After intestinal transplantation, graft-versus-host and host-versus-graft alloreactive T cell clones in the graft, circulation and bone marrow were tracked using bulk TCR-beta CDR3 sequencing. To identify alloreactive clones, pre-transplant mixed lymphocyte reaction products were sequenced and then compared with unstimulated pre-transplant donor and recipient T cells. The cohort enrolled 20 to 25 intestinal transplant recipients including one retransplant, and 3 patients lacking pretransplant specimens were excluded. Donor T cell macrochimerism was defined as a peak of at least 4% donor T cells among recipient peripheral blood mononuclear cells. Samples from three later patients were sequenced in-house on an Illumina MiSeq with MiXCR processing rather than by the commercial service.

Results and caveats for the whole study, not just this receptor: GvH clones were found in recipient bone marrow, and some of the GvH clones appeared earlier in ileal mucosa or blood, which is consistent with an intestinal mucosal origin. Peak levels of circulating GvH clones were associated with declines in HvG clones early after transplant. Conclusions were limited by the relatively low number and heterogeneity of intestinal transplant patients. Patients with donor T cell macrochimerism had high GvH to HvG T cell clonal ratios in their allografts.

The method behind the library was the immunoSEQ multiplex PCR assay. In most patients, genomic DNA was isolated using the Qiagen DNeasy Blood and Tissue Kit and sent frozen to Adaptive Biotechnologies for TCR sequencing. Adaptive Biotechnologies carried out high-throughput TCR-beta CDR3 sequencing of genomic DNA for most patients. The authors' pipeline ran thus. TCR sequencing data for approximately 19 patients were retrieved from Adaptive's ImmunoSEQ software; three other patients were processed with MiXCR and VDJtools. CD4 versus CD8 sorting errors were corrected by removing sequences found in both subsets at a frequency ratio below 5:1. Because the origin of CDR3 nucleotide sequences shared between donor and recipient could not be assigned, those sequences were removed. To be classed as alloreactive, a clone needed at least 2-fold expansion over unstimulated cells and a minimum CFSE-low frequency of 0.002% (template counts) or 0.001% (read counts). Clones were considered mappable if detected in sequenced pre-transplant spleen, lymph node, or MLR CFSE-low populations of the donor or recipient. The cumulative frequency of alloreactive clones was calculated as a percentage of all sequences, weighted by copy number. Imported from immuneACCESS, the table was reduced by TCRdb to in-frame sequences with V and J called. These copies leave out some clones; in studies compared against another copy, an unresolved V gene accounts for under half, and the cause of the remainder is not known. Clonal size and the V and J genes are those of that table, whereas D and trimming came from the DNA. Recorded for this sample are about 130,000 clones; over 85% of them occurred a single time. Approximately 0.17% of the sample rests with the top ten.

The receptor comes from a human donor who received an intestinal transplant. The sequence links TRBV5-1 to TRBJ2-7; 9 bases in the junction line up with TRBD2. The starting material was unstimulated CD4+ T cells sorted from spleen or lymph node cells, obtained before intestinal transplant. The CDR3 in this case is CASSFGTSPYEQYF. The DNA is as follows: TGCGCCAGCAGCTTTGGGACTAGCCCCTACGAGCAGTACTTC.